The 10 T cell receptor beta chains listed next were all sequenced from one sample in a study of Ad26.COV2.S vaccination and SARS-CoV-2 variants (dated by TCRdb to the early 2020s). The method was the immunoSEQ multiplex PCR assay. TCRdb's version of the immuneACCESS table is confined to in-frame rearrangements and falls short of the full clone set. An unresolved V gene accounts for under half of the shortfall where checked; the remainder is of unknown origin. The table for this sample lists around 370,000 clones; approximately 84% of them were counted only once. The ten top clones hold about 3.3% of the sample. The treatment or condition label on this specimen signifies: some 20 received Ad26.COV2.S at low or high dose, single or two shots; 5 received placebo; per-sample allocation not given. Repertoires of vaccine and placebo recipients were sequenced from samples collected on day 63 after the first injection.

This specimen consisted of peripheral blood, obtained in a trial of Ad26.COV2.S vaccine versus placebo. These receptors originate from a person aged 18 to 65 who received the Ad26.COV2.S COVID-19 vaccine or a placebo.

The V and J genes are TRBV6-5 and TRBJ1-2; 7 positions agree with TRBD1. J lost 6 bases, V lost 5 bases, and 6 bases had no gene match. This CDR3 is 13 amino acids long. CDR1 is MNHEY, CDR2 SVGAGI, per germline. CDR3 sequence reads: CASSLRQGNGYTF. In DNA form, the CDR3 reads TGTGCCAGCAGTCTAAGACAGGGTAATGGCTACACCTTC.

This chain connects TRBV27 to TRBJ2-7; D is unclear. This CDR3 has 16 amino acids. With 4 bases removed from V and 4 bases from J, the gap between germline ends came to 20 bases. Germline CDR1 reads MNHEY; CDR2 reads SMNVEV (reference sequence). The CDR3 loop reads CASSSRSSIPLYEQYF. Here the CDR3 DNA reads TGTGCCAGCAGTTCTCGGAGTTCCATACCCCTATACGAGCAGTACTTC.

The gene calls are TRBV3-1 (or the pseudogene TRBV3-2) and TRBJ2-7; weak D call: TRBD1 (6 bases). Trimming left V 3 bases short and J 1 base short, with 10 bases between. Per the germline V gene, CDR1 is LGHDT and CDR2 is YNNKEL (reference sequence). This CDR3 spans 14 amino acids. This CDR3 is CASSQAGQSYEQYF. As DNA, the CDR3 is TGTGCCAGCAGCCAGGCAGGACAGTCCTACGAGCAGTACTTC.

The chain carries TRBV28 and TRBJ2-7; the D is unclear. Germline CDR1 is MDHEN and CDR2 is SYDVKM. CDR3 length: 12 residues. The V and J ends lost 5 bases and 1 base respectively, with 6 bases between them. CDR3 sequence: CASSLQSYEQYF. CDR3 in DNA: TGTGCCAGCAGTCTACAGTCCTACGAGCAGTACTTC.

This chain joins TRBV14 and TRBJ1-6; a possible D gene is TRBD1 (5 bases). V was pared by 4 bases and J by 2 bases, with 6 bases between. In germline, CDR1 is SGHDN, CDR2 FVKESK. The CDR3 runs 14 residues. CDR3 DNA sequence: TGTGCCAGCAGCCCGGACACCTATAATTCACCCCTCCACTTT. Protein sequence: CASSPDTYNSPLHF.

The chain combines TRBV18 with TRBJ2-5; D is perhaps TRBD1 (6 bases). Germline V gene data show CDR1 as KGHSH and CDR2 as LQKENI. The CDR3 consists of 16 residues. V was trimmed by 6 bases and J by 7 bases, leaving 24 bases between them. CDR3 loop: CASSREVARGTGTQYF. The CDR3 DNA reads TGTGCCAGCTCCCGCGAAGTGGCCAGGGGAACAGGGACCCAGTACTTC.

This clone was counted a single time. The chain carries TRBV6-6 and TRBJ2-1, with 8 bases aligning to TRBD2. V gave up 2 bases and J gave up 8 bases; unmatched junction bases: 11. Germline V gene lookup returns CDR1 MNHNY and CDR2 SVGAGI (reference sequence). The CDR3 is made up of 16 amino acids. The CDR3 DNA sequence: TGTGCCAGCAGTTACGCGGGAGGTCTTCTAGAAGATGAGCAGTTCTTC. Protein sequence: CASSYAGGLLEDEQFF.

The genes are TRBV2 and TRBJ2-3; no reliable D call. V lost 5 bases and J 4 bases, leaving 7 bases between the germline ends. CDR3 length: 12 amino acids. CDR1 SNHLY and CDR2 FYNNEI come from the germline V gene. The CDR3 sequence: CASSIGSDTQYF. CDR3 bases: TGTGCCAGCAGTATCGGGTCAGATACGCAGTATTTT.

This chain links TRBV6-6 with TRBJ1-5; D uncertain. The CDR3 extends over 14 amino acids. Germline V lookup: CDR1 MNHNY, CDR2 SVGAGI (reference sequence). V lost 0 bases and J 3 bases, leaving 6 bases between the germline ends. CDR3 region: CASSYSGINQPQHF. CDR3 coding DNA: TGTGCCAGCAGTTACTCGGGGATCAATCAGCCCCAGCATTTT.

V gene TRBV15 combines with J gene TRBJ2-7, with 9 bases fitting TRBD1. The CDR3 sequence is 16 residues long. Germline CDR1 LNHNV, CDR2 YYDKDF (reference sequence). Trimming at V came to 2 bases and at J to 4 bases, leaving 9 bases not matched to a gene. CDR3 nucleotides: TGTGCCACCAGCAGACCGGGACAGGGAAGCGGGTACGAGCAGTACTTC. Residues: CATSRPGQGSGYEQYF. Full variable domain (remainder filled in from reference TRBV15 and TRBJ2-7): DAMVIQNPRYQVTQFGKPVTLSCSQTLNHNVMYWYQQKSSQAPKLLFHYYDKDFNNEADTPDNFQSRRPNTSFCFLDIRSPGLGDTAMYLCATSRPGQGSGYEQYFGPGTRLTVT.